This entry describes one T cell receptor beta chain. Antigen specificity is unknown. Clones were sequenced by immunoSEQ multiplex PCR, and TCRdb holds only the in-frame ones, with some missing. The table lists roughly 4,600 clones, approximately 86% of them singletons, with about 22% in the top ten. The record originates from a study of immune evolution from preneoplasia to lung adenocarcinoma. Resections took place in Japan or China from about 2013 to 2018. Germline CDR1 MGHDK, CDR2 SYGVNS. The CDR3 sequence is 15 residues long. V gave up 3 bases and J gave up 3 bases; unmatched junction bases: 4. Study-wide points: From normal lung to invasive adenocarcinoma, top clone frequencies appeared to decrease. Later-stage lesions seemingly showed higher T cell density and diversity than normal lung.

The TCR comes from an older donor with lung adenocarcinoma. What was sequenced was FFPE adjacent normal lung tissue. The V gene is TRBV25-1, the J gene TRBJ2-4; 8 bases line up with TRBD1. Written as DNA, the CDR3 is TGTGCCAGCAGTGAGGCAGGGGGCGGCAAAAACATTCAGTACTTC. Protein product: CASSEAGGGKNIQYF.